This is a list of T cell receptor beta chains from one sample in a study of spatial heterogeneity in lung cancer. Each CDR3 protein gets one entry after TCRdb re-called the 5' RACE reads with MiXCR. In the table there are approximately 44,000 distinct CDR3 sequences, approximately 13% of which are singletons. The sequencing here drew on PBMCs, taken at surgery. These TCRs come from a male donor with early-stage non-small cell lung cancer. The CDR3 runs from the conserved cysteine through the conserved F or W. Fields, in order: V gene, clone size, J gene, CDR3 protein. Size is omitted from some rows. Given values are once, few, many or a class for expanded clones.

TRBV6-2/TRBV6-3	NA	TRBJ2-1	CASSSFSRDVYNEQFF
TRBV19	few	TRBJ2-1	CASSKGSIYNEQFF
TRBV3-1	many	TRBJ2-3	CASSQGPGGYPDTQYF
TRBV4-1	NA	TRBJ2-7	CASSQVVGAHYEQYF
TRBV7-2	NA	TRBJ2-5	CASSLGGLGQETQYF
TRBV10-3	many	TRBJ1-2	CAISDYDRNYGYTF
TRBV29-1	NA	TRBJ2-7	CSVNTGSYEQYF
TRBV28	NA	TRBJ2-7	CASSFPNRDRGFYEQYF
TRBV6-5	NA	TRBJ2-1	CASTGFYNEQFF
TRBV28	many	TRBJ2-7	CASETGRLWEQYF
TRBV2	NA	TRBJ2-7	CASSVWGGEQYF
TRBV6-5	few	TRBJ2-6	CASSYSLGAGANVLTF
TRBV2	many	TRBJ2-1	CASSEGLEVAQFF
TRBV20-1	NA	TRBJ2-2	CSAPDFFDRTTGELFF
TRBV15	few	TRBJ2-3	CATSSDGTSGSTSTDTQYF
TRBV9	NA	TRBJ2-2	CASSPEGLYTGELFF
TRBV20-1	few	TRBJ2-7	CSASRAGAGAPRDEQYF
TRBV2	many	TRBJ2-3	CASSEQTTDTQYF
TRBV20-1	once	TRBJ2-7	CSARALDTAYEQYF
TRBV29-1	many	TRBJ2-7	CSVENPSRPYEQYF
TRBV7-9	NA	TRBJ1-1	CASTYIRGVPGEAFF
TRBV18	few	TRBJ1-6	CASSPDDNSPLHF
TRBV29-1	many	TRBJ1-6	CSVAGTADSPLHF
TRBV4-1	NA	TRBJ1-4	CASSYLREINEKLFF
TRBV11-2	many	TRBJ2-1	CASSFRGSYNEQFF
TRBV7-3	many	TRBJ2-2	CASSPRGTNTGELFF
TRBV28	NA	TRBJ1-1	CASRGQGRTEAFF
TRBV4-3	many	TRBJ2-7	CASSPTSLSPYEQYF
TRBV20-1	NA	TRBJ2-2	CSARVSLNVGELFF
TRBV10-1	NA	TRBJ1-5	CASSDSNQPQHF
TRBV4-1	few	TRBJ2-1	CASSQIAGSYNEQFF
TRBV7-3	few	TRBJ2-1	CASSLIVTSGNLSYNEQFF
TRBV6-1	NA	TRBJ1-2	CASSEWQGAVYGYTF
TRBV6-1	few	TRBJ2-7	CASSGPSGRNYEQYF
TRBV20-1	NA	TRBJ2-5	CSARGFETQYF
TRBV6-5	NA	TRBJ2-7	CASKTGDTKGPYEQYF
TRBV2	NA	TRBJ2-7	CASSGDRDREAEQYF
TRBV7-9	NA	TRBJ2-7	CASSLVVYCYEQYF
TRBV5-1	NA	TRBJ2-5	CASSLRTSRQETQYF
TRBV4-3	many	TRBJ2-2	CASSQRAGLIAGELFF